These 13 T cell receptor beta chains were sequenced from one sample in a study of T cells expressing NK-cell markers. From its re-call of the 5' RACE reads, TCRdb lists each CDR3 protein once, without DNA. Here the sample table reports almost 450,000 distinct CDR3 sequences. Input material: blood T cells: a sorted CD56 or NKG2C T cell subset, CD4+ or CD8+ T cells, or bulk PBMC T cells (not recorded which). Receptors originate from a woman aged 18-69 years in good health.

The rearrangement uses TRBV5-1 and TRBJ1-1; TCRdb's D call of TRBD1 is untestable without DNA. Germline values: CDR1 SGHRS, CDR2 YFSETQ. The CDR3 runs 14 residues. CDR3 residues: CASSLGDFNTEAFF. Combining the CDR3 with reference TRBV5-1 and TRBJ1-1 gives the whole variable domain KAGVTQTPRYLIKTRGQQVTLSCSPISGHRSVSWYQQTPGQGLQFLFEYFSETQRNKGNFPGRFSGRQFSNSRSEMNVSTLELGDSALYLCASSLGDFNTEAFFGQGTRLTVV.

The chain joins TRBV4-3 to TRBJ1-6. CDR3 size: 15 residues. Germline loops: CDR1 LGHNA, CDR2 YSLEER. The CDR3 loop is CASSQEPADNSPLHF.

The CDR3 reads CASSQVLAGPSSDTQYF. The rearrangement uses TRBV4-3 and TRBJ2-3; the TCRdb call, TRBD2, lacks DNA for checking. The CDR3 contains 17 residues. Germline V CDR1 and CDR2: LGHNA, YSLEER.

The chain combines TRBV6-1 with TRBJ2-2; TCRdb's D call, TRBD1, is unchecked because there is no DNA. Germline V gene lookup returns CDR1 MNHNS and CDR2 SASEGT. This CDR3 has 14 residues. CDR3 residues: CASTNTGGTGELFF.

The chain joins TRBV29-1 to TRBJ2-5; TCRdb reports TRBD2, a call that lacks DNA to check it against. Germline CDR1 SQVTM, CDR2 ANQGSEA. The CDR3 extends over 15 amino acids. The chain's CDR3 is CSVGRRGGPKETQYF.

This rearrangement joins TRBV20-1 to TRBJ2-7; TCRdb proposes TRBD2, but this gene call is untestable without DNA. CDR1 is DFQATT, CDR2 SNEGSKA, per germline (reference sequence). The CDR3 has 16 amino acids. CDR3 protein: CSATTAAGLRGWEQYF.

The chain joins TRBV20-1 to TRBJ2-1; TCRdb names TRBD2, which stays unverified in the absence of DNA. The germline gives CDR1 DFQATT, CDR2 SNEGSKA (reference sequence). This CDR3 spans 15 amino acids. CDR3 residues: CSGSGSGSSYNEQFF.

The gene calls are TRBV11-3 and TRBJ2-3; without DNA, the TCRdb call of TRBD1 cannot be checked. The CDR3 contains 14 residues. Germline loops: CDR1 SGHNT, CDR2 YENEEA. The CDR3 spells CASSLGVGADTQYF.

V usage is TRBV7-9 and J usage is TRBJ2-1; TCRdb calls TRBD1, which cannot be checked without DNA. The CDR3 extends over 13 amino acids. CDR1 and CDR2 (germline): SEHNR, FQNEAQ (reference sequence). CDR3 amino acids: CASRAGEYNEQFF.

The gene calls are TRBV10-2 and TRBJ1-1. CDR1 is WSHSY and CDR2 is SAAADI in the germline V gene. The CDR3 is 13 residues long. The CDR3 reads CASSDPPRTEAFF.

The chain is built from TRBV5-1 and TRBJ1-5; TCRdb lists TRBD1, though no DNA is available to test this call. The germline gives CDR1 SGHRS, CDR2 YFSETQ. CDR3 length: 16 residues. CDR3: CASSLGQGASNQPQHF.

This chain links TRBV24-1 with TRBJ2-5; lacking DNA, the TRBD1 call made by TCRdb goes unchecked. This CDR3 region has 12 residues. Germline V gene lookup returns CDR1 KGHDR and CDR2 SFDVKD. CDR3 in amino acids: CATSDPPGAQYF.

The chain employs TRBV10-3 and TRBJ2-1; TCRdb picks TRBD2, but there is no DNA to check that call. This CDR3 region has 13 residues. Germline V lookup: CDR1 ENHRY, CDR2 SYGVKD. CDR3: CAIGPSGRGEQFF.